This note documents a single TCR beta chain sequence. This clone's antigen is unknown. No base quality information exists; no much larger clone differs at one position. Patients with autoimmune disease history or receiving systemic immunosuppression were excluded from the trial. Peripheral blood for TCR sequencing was collected from all dose cohorts at baseline, on cycle 4 day 1, and on cycle 7 day 1. The samples were taken from a phase I, first-in-human, multicenter, open-label dose-escalation trial of ivuxolimab. Adults with locally advanced or metastatic melanoma, renal cell carcinoma, hepatocellular carcinoma or head and neck squamous cell carcinoma were enrolled in the trial. CD4+ and CD8+ T cells were sorted separately from peripheral blood before TCR sequencing. The sample is drawn from a study of OX40 agonist ivuxolimab in advanced cancers. About the study as a whole: The costimulatory receptor OX40 (CD134) was targeted by ivuxolimab, a fully human IgG2 agonistic monoclonal antibody. Intravenous ivuxolimab was administered to patients every 2 weeks at six dose levels: 0.01, 0.1, 0.3, 1.5, 3 and 10 mg/kg. Among the approximately 50 dose-escalation patients, some 20 had hepatocellular carcinoma, around 15 melanoma, 9 renal cell carcinoma and 9 head and neck cancer. In the dose-escalation cohort, roughly 80% of patients were male, and the mean age was approximately 55 years, with a range of roughly 20 to 80. Prior anti-PD-1, anti-PD-L1 or anti-CTLA-4 therapy was permitted, and checkpoint inhibitors had been received by about two fifths of dose-escalation patients. Three dose-escalation patients achieved partial responses, one with hepatocellular carcinoma and two with cutaneous melanoma. The point of sequencing TCRbeta in the periphery was to test whether ivuxolimab changed TCR sequence diversity and drove clonal T-cell expansion. The paper describes the monotherapy dose-escalation part (N = 52 patients) of the phase I trial of ivuxolimab. What the research found in general, with its limitations: At doses of 0.1 to 3.0 mg/kg, clonal expansion of both CD4+ and CD8+ blood T cells was observed from baseline to week 6. After ivuxolimab, more expanded clones were found on average in CD8+ T cells than in CD4+ T cells. Low levels of normalized T-cell clonal expansion were also seen in some patients who did not respond. In the 0.1-3.0 mg/kg groups, partial responders were among the patients with the lowest normalized peripheral clonal expansion, particularly in CD8+ T cells. The antigen specificity of the peripheral T cells that underwent clonal expansion was not determined.

To sequence the TCRbeta CDR3 region, genomic DNA was isolated from the sorted cells. TCRbeta CDR3 regions were sequenced using the immunoSEQ Assay. In TCRdb, the immuneACCESS table is reduced to in-frame sequences with V and J assigned. These tables do not hold every clone; where another copy was compared, an unresolved V gene accounts for under half, and the others remain unexplained. The sample has tens of thousands of clones on record, 82% of them singletons. The top ten clones comprise more than 1.1% of the sample. The germline V gene encodes CDR1 WNHNN and CDR2 SYGVQD (reference sequence). V is clipped by 6 bases and J by 6 bases, and the sequence between their germline boundaries is 17 bases long. The CDR3 starts with the cysteine, ends with the phenylalanine, and has 15 residues. Only the CDR3 region is kept as DNA, spanning 45 bases read in frame from base 1.

The material was CD4+ or CD8+ T cells sorted from blood, obtained in a trial of the OX40 agonist ivuxolimab. This TCR was sampled from an adult with an advanced solid tumor such as melanoma, head and neck, liver or kidney cancer. This chain is built from TRBV10-1 and TRBJ1-4; the D gene is perhaps TRBD1, on 6 matching bases. Here the CDR3 is given as CASRNRAPLYEKLFF. Here is the DNA: TGCGCCAGCAGAAACAGGGCCCCTCTTTATGAAAAACTGTTTTTT.